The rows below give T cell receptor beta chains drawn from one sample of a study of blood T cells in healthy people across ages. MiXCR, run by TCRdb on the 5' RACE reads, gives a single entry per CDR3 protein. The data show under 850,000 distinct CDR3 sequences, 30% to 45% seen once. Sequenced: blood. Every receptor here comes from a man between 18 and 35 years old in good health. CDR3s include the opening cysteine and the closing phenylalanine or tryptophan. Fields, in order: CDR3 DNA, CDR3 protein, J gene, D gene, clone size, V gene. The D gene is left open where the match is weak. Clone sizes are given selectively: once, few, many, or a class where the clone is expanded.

TGTGCCTGCAGCCTTGGACAGGTGGGCGAGCAGTACTTC	CACSLGQVGEQYF	TRBJ2-7	TRBD1	few	TRBV25-1
TGTGCCAGCAGTCTCCCGGGACAGTCAGAGCAGTACTTC	CASSLPGQSEQYF	TRBJ2-7	TRBD1	-	TRBV12-3/TRBV12-4
TGCAGTGCTAGACGGCAGGGAACGGATACGCAGTATTTT	CSARRQGTDTQYF	TRBJ2-3	-	many	TRBV20-1
TGTGCCAGCAGCTTAAGGGGTGGGGAAGGATCTAGCACAGATACGCAGTATTTT	CASSLRGGEGSSTDTQYF	TRBJ2-3	-	few	TRBV7-3
TGCAGCGTTGTAGGGGACGGAACCTACGGGCAGTACTTC	CSVVGDGTYGQYF	TRBJ2-7	-	-	TRBV29-1
TGCAGTGCTAGTGGACCCAAGGGGGATGAGCAGTTCTTC	CSASGPKGDEQFF	TRBJ2-1	-	many	TRBV20-1
TGTGCCAGCGGACGAGGAACCCCGGGACTAGCGGGGGGGGTTAGCACAGATACGCAGTATTTT	CASGRGTPGLAGGVSTDTQYF	TRBJ2-3	TRBD2	-	TRBV6-1
TGCGCCAGCAGCGATGGACAGGGGGCTTTCAGCGAGCGGTACTTC	CASSDGQGAFSERYF	TRBJ2-4	TRBD1	-	TRBV5-1
TGCAGTGCTAGGACAGGGTGGGGACAGCCCCAGCATTTT	CSARTGWGQPQHF	TRBJ1-5	TRBD1	few	TRBV20-1
TGTGCCAGCAGCTTTTCCGGGACGGCTAACACTGAAGCTTTCTTT	CASSFSGTANTEAFF	TRBJ1-1	-	-	TRBV7-2
TGTGCCAGCAGCCTTCTAACAGGGTGGGAAAACATTCAGTACTTC	CASSLLTGWENIQYF	TRBJ2-4	-	many	TRBV28
TGTGCCAGCAGCGCGACAGGGGGTTTTAACTATGGCTACACCTTC	CASSATGGFNYGYTF	TRBJ1-2	TRBD1	-	TRBV9
TGTGCCGCCAGTGGGGACAAAGTTCTCGGGGAGCTGTTTTTT	CAASGDKVLGELFF	TRBJ2-2	-	-	TRBV30
TGTGCCAGCAGCTCCGGAGACCGGATCACAGATACGCAGTATTTT	CASSSGDRITDTQYF	TRBJ2-3	-	-	TRBV7-9
TGTGCCAGCAGCCGCGACAGGGGGGAGAATGAAAAACTGTTTTTT	CASSRDRGENEKLFF	TRBJ1-4	TRBD1	once	TRBV7-2
TGTGCCAGCAGTTACTTAACGCGGAACACTGAAGCTTTCTTT	CASSYLTRNTEAFF	TRBJ1-1	-	few	TRBV6-2/TRBV6-3
TGTGCCAGCTCACCCGAAGACAGAGAGGGCACTGAAGCTTTCTTT	CASSPEDREGTEAFF	TRBJ1-1	-	-	TRBV18
TGCAGCGTTGCGGCTAGCGGCAATGAGCAGTTCTTC	CSVAASGNEQFF	TRBJ2-1	TRBD2	-	TRBV29-1
TGCAGCGTTTCTCCCCCACTATCCTACAATGAGCAGTTCTTC	CSVSPPLSYNEQFF	TRBJ2-1	-	many	TRBV29-1
TGTGCCACCCGGGACACTGTTACCGGGGAGCTGTTTTTT	CATRDTVTGELFF	TRBJ2-2	-	few	TRBV15
TGTGCCAGCAGCCCGACTACGGGGGAGTACAATGAGCAGTTCTTC	CASSPTTGEYNEQFF	TRBJ2-1	-	few	TRBV7-2
TGCGCCACCACCGGGGGCGTAGGGGATGAGCAGTTCTTC	CATTGGVGDEQFF	TRBJ2-1	-	-	TRBV2
TGTGCCAGCAGTTTCGGACAGGGGACAGGTCAGCCCCAGCATTTT	CASSFGQGTGQPQHF	TRBJ1-5	TRBD1	many	TRBV12-3/TRBV12-4
TGTGCCAGCAGTGTAAGTTTCGGCAATCAGCCCCAGCATTTT	CASSVSFGNQPQHF	TRBJ1-5	-	-	TRBV27
TGTGCCAGCAGCCAAGGACCCGACACCCAAGAGACCCAGTACTTC	CASSQGPDTQETQYF	TRBJ2-5	-	-	TRBV3-1
TGTGCCAGCAGCTCACCGCGAGGACAGCAGGTTCGGGAGCAGTTCTTC	CASSSPRGQQVREQFF	TRBJ2-1	-	few	TRBV7-9
TGCGCCAGCAGCCAAGGAGGGACAAGCCCGGGCACCATATATTTT	CASSQGGTSPGTIYF	TRBJ1-3	-	-	TRBV4-1
TGTGCCAGCAGGTCAGGGGTTCCCCGTTACAATGAGCAGTTCTTC	CASRSGVPRYNEQFF	TRBJ2-1	-	-	TRBV2
TGTGCCAGCACGGCTGCAACTAATGAAAAACTGTTTTTT	CASTAATNEKLFF	TRBJ1-4	-	many	TRBV6-5
TGCGCCAGCAGCCAAGATGTCGAATGGGAGCCGAGGAGCTCTGGAAACACCATATATTTT	CASSQDVEWEPRSSGNTIYF	TRBJ1-3	-	-	TRBV4-3
TGTGCCAGCAGAGATACAGGGTTGAGCACTGAAGCTTTCTTT	CASRDTGLSTEAFF	TRBJ1-1	-	few	TRBV6-2/TRBV6-3
TGCAGTGCTAGAGAAGGGGAGACCCAGTACTTC	CSAREGETQYF	TRBJ2-5	-	few	TRBV20-1
TGTGCCAGCAGCTTAGATTGGTTAGACACCGGGGAGCTGTTTTTT	CASSLDWLDTGELFF	TRBJ2-2	-	few	TRBV11-2
TGTGCCAGCAGGCAGGGGGCCGATCAGCCCCAGCATTTT	CASRQGADQPQHF	TRBJ1-5	TRBD1	-	TRBV2
TGCAGCGGTGACTCAGGGTCTCCTGAAGCTTTCTTT	CSGDSGSPEAFF	TRBJ1-1	-	-	TRBV29-1
TGTGCCAGCAGAGAGGGGGCCCAAGAGACCCAGTACTTC	CASREGAQETQYF	TRBJ2-5	TRBD1	-	TRBV25-1
TGTGCCAGCAGCTTCTCCGTGGCCGATGAGCAGTTCTTC	CASSFSVADEQFF	TRBJ2-1	-	few	TRBV7-9
TGCAGTGCTAAAGGGACAGGGGGAAGCTACGAGCAGTACTTC	CSAKGTGGSYEQYF	TRBJ2-7	TRBD1	many	TRBV20-1
TGTGCCAGCACCAAAGACAGGGGCGATAGCACAGATGCGCAGTATTTT	CASTKDRGDSTDAQYF	TRBJ2-3	TRBD1	-	TRBV12-3/TRBV12-4
TGCAGCGCCCGTGAGGGTAACTCTGGGGCCAACGTCCTGACTTTC	CSAREGNSGANVLTF	TRBJ2-6	-	many	TRBV29-1
TGCAGTGCTAGCGGCTACAATGAGCAGTACTTC	CSASGYNEQYF	TRBJ2-7	-	-	TRBV20-1
TGCGCCAGCAGCCCGACTAGCGGGGCAAGCACAGATACGCAGTATTTT	CASSPTSGASTDTQYF	TRBJ2-3	TRBD2	many	TRBV4-3
TGTGCCAGCGAGGATTCGGGCGAGACCCAGTACTTC	CASEDSGETQYF	TRBJ2-5	-	-	TRBV2
TGCGCCAGCAGCTTGGTAAGCCAGGTGAATGGCTACACCTTC	CASSLVSQVNGYTF	TRBJ1-2	-	-	TRBV5-1
TGTGCCAGCAGCTTTGGACAGGAGTCGTATCAGCCCCAGCATTTT	CASSFGQESYQPQHF	TRBJ1-5	TRBD1	-	TRBV7-9
TGTGCCAGCAGCCCACTACCAGGGGGCGAATCCTACGAGCAGTACTTC	CASSPLPGGESYEQYF	TRBJ2-7	TRBD1	-	TRBV14
TGTGCCAGCAGCCAAGATTGGACCGCCACAGATACGCAGTATTTT	CASSQDWTATDTQYF	TRBJ2-3	-	-	TRBV3-1
TGTGCCGGCAGCTTGGTTGTCCTAAATAGGAGGGAGCTGTTTTTT	CAGSLVVLNRRELFF	TRBJ2-2	-	-	TRBV5-6
TGCGCCAGCAGCCAAGAGGTCAGGGGGTTCCAAGAGACCCAGTACTTC	CASSQEVRGFQETQYF	TRBJ2-5	TRBD1	-	TRBV4-3
TGTGTCAGCAGGGAAACAGGTTACGAGCAGTACTTC	CVSRETGYEQYF	TRBJ2-7	-	-	TRBV2